These 14 T cell receptor beta chains originate from one sample sequenced in a study of T cell responses to AZD1222 COVID-19 vaccine. Using immunoSEQ multiplex PCR, the repertoire was profiled, and TCRdb retains in-frame clones only, with some absent. The sample consists of 130,000 to 150,000 clones, around 94% of them appearing once. Sequenced material: peripheral blood, taken after recovery from COVID-19. The source is an adult who had recovered from COVID-19.

This chain links TRBV29-1 with TRBJ2-7; D may be TRBD1 (6 bases). V dropped 3 bases and J dropped 5 bases, with 14 bases sitting between them. Germline assignment: CDR1 SQVTM and CDR2 ANQGSEA. This CDR3 region has 13 residues. The CDR3 DNA reads as TGCAGCGTTGAGGGACAACAGGCTAACGAGCAGTACTTC. This codes for CSVEGQQANEQYF.

This chain connects TRBV5-1 to TRBJ1-5, with unresolved D. The CDR3 has 14 amino acids. V was pared by 0 bases and J by 4 bases, with 8 bases between. The germline CDR1 and CDR2 sequences are SGHRS and YFSETQ. As DNA, the CDR3 is TGCGCCAGCAGCTTGGAGGGCAGTAATCAGCCCCAGCATTTT. Protein sequence: CASSLEGSNQPQHF.

At least ten counts were recorded for this clone. V usage is TRBV6-4 and J usage is TRBJ2-2; TRBD2 agrees at 10 bases. The CDR3 totals 15 residues. Germline CDR1 MRHNA, CDR2 SNTAGT. V shed 3 bases, J shed 4 bases, and the junction held 2 bases outside the gene matches. DNA of the CDR3: TGTGCCAGCAGTGAGGCTAGCGGGGGCACCGGGGAGCTGTTTTTT. This translates into CASSEASGGTGELFF.

The chain couples TRBV5-3 to TRBJ2-3; TRBD2 matches 12 bases. TRBV5-3 has ORF status, its function being uncertain. There are 17 residues in the CDR3. The V and J ends lost 3 bases and 4 bases, in that order; junction bases with no gene match: 9. CDR3 sequence: CARSYERTSGKADTQYF. As DNA, the CDR3 is TGTGCCAGAAGCTACGAAAGGACTAGCGGGAAGGCAGATACGCAGTATTTT.

The V and J genes are TRBV14 and TRBJ1-5, with a possible D match to TRBD1 (6 bases). The CDR3 covers 14 residues. V lost 4 bases to trimming and J lost 3 bases, with 10 bases between them. Germline V gene data show CDR1 as SGHDN and CDR2 as FVKESK. The CDR3 sequence: CASSRTGHNQPQHF. The CDR3 DNA is TGTGCCAGCAGCCGAACAGGGCACAATCAGCCCCAGCATTTT.

Concerning this clone: Other DNA variants within this sample encode the same CDR3. The chain uses TRBV12-3 or TRBV12-4 and TRBJ1-2, with 7 positions matching TRBD1. The CDR3 totals 13 residues. Trimming cost V 6 bases and J 2 bases; bases outside gene matches: 3. The CDR3 nucleotides read TGTGCCAGCAGCTTGGGACAGAACTATGGCTACACCTTC. It yields the protein CASSLGQNYGYTF.

CDR3 DNA: TGTGCCAGCAGCTTAGTGGGACCGGGACAGGGCTACGAGCAGTACTTC. Translating gives CASSLVGPGQGYEQYF. The V call is TRBV7-9, the J call TRBJ2-7; 9 positions match TRBD1. The CDR3 covers 16 residues. Trimming at V came to 1 base and at J to 3 bases, leaving 7 bases not matched to a gene. Germline loops: CDR1 SEHNR, CDR2 FQNEAQ (reference sequence).

V usage is TRBV6-1 and J usage is TRBJ2-7, with D perhaps matching TRBD2 (5 bases). Germline CDR1 MNHNS, CDR2 SASEGT. The CDR3 runs to 15 residues. Trimming pared 2 bases from V and 2 bases from J, leaving 13 bases between. The CDR3: CASSERDKRAYEQYF. The CDR3 DNA follows: TGTGCCAGCAGTGAAAGGGATAAGAGGGCCTACGAGCAGTACTTC.

This clone was seen a single time. The chain uses TRBV19 and TRBJ1-5; maybe TRBD1 (5 bases). This CDR3 comprises 12 residues. CDR1 and CDR2 (germline): LNHDA, SQIVND (reference sequence). The V gene lost 11 bases and the J gene lost 6 bases, with 14 bases spanning the gap. The CDR3 spells CAGGVGAQPQHF. CDR3 bases: TGTGCCGGAGGGGTAGGGGCTCAGCCCCAGCATTTT.

This sequence joins TRBV19 and TRBJ2-7, with 12 bases that match TRBD2. Germline trimming cut 5 bases from V and 4 bases from J; bases unmatched to any gene: 9. Germline V gives CDR1 LNHDA, CDR2 SQIVND (reference sequence). The CDR3 contains 16 residues. CDR3 sequence reads: CASSSSRLAGAYEQYF. CDR3 coding DNA: TGTGCCAGTAGTTCCTCGAGACTAGCGGGAGCATACGAGCAGTACTTC.

The chain carries TRBV19 and TRBJ2-5, with D perhaps being TRBD1 or TRBD2 (5 bases each). The CDR3 totals 14 residues. V lost 4 bases to trimming and J lost 1 base, with 10 bases between them. From germline, CDR1 is LNHDA and CDR2 SQIVND (reference sequence). DNA of the CDR3: TGTGCCAGTAGTACACTAGGGACCCAAGAGACCCAGTACTTC. Amino acids: CASSTLGTQETQYF.

The gene calls are TRBV6-5 and TRBJ2-2; D might be TRBD1 (5 bases). This CDR3 has 15 amino acids. The V end was cut by 0 bases, the J end by 3 bases, with 8 bases between. Per germline, CDR1 MNHEY and CDR2 SVGAGI. The CDR3 DNA follows: TGTGCCAGCAGTTACTCCCAGGGTGACACCGGGGAGCTGTTTTTT. It is translated as CASSYSQGDTGELFF.

The J gene is TRBJ2-7, the V gene TRBV7-9; 7 bases map to TRBD2. This CDR3 is built from 16 residues. V shed 0 bases, J shed 1 base, and the junction held 6 bases outside the gene matches. The V gene's germline CDR1 is SEHNR and CDR2 FQNEAQ (reference sequence). The CDR3 is CASSLAGRRGSYEQYF. The CDR3 DNA sequence: TGTGCCAGCAGCTTAGCGGGTCGGCGGGGGTCCTACGAGCAGTACTTC.

The gene calls are TRBV18 and TRBJ2-7; 8 bases align to TRBD1. The CDR3 is made up of 15 amino acids. Germline V gene sequence: CDR1 KGHSH, CDR2 LQKENI. The V gene end was trimmed by 3 bases and the J gene end by 7 bases; junction bases not matched to a gene: 11. CDR3 in DNA: TGTGCCAGCTCACCCGAGACAGGGGCAAATAGGGAGCAGTACTTC. This codes for CASSPETGANREQYF.